This T cell receptor beta chain was sequenced in a study of T cells in tumors after PD-1 blockade. Libraries were prepared by immunoSEQ multiplex PCR; TCRdb keeps only in-frame clonotypes and omits some of them. The sample yields approximately 47,000 clones, about 85% seen once. CDR3 size: 14 residues. Germline CDR1 SNHLY, CDR2 FYNNEI. The V and J ends lost 4 bases and 5 bases respectively, with 15 bases between them. V is TRBV2 and J is TRBJ2-7, with D possibly being TRBD2 (6 bases). The sequence came from a human donor with basal cell carcinoma. The starting material was PBMCs, obtained before anti-PD-1 treatment. The CDR3 sequence: CASSGGESTHEQYF. CDR3 sequence (DNA): TGTGCCAGCAGTGGGGGGGAATCTACCCACGAGCAGTACTTC.